This T cell receptor beta chain was captured by sequencing in a study of T cell responses to AZD1222 COVID-19 vaccine. Study-wide background: Second doses at about 4 or about 12 weeks were pooled. Points from the study as a whole: The peak T cell response came first, and repertoires were sampled only after it. A mostly white British donor set with more females was recruited, and clonal diversity was possibly underestimated.

Generated by immunoSEQ multiplex PCR, the TCRdb table keeps only in-frame clones and is missing some. Of some 100,000 clones in the sample, about 85% were seen once. Germline V gene data show CDR1 as MNHEY and CDR2 as SMNVEV (reference sequence). The CDR3 is 20 residues long. The trim removed 4 bases at V and 5 bases at J, leaving 18 bases unmatched. For this clone: What it recognizes is unknown.

V is TRBV27 and J is TRBJ2-2, with 11 bases lining up with TRBD2. This specimen was peripheral blood, taken on day 0 of AZD1222 vaccination. The clonotype comes from an adult in good health. The CDR3 spells CASSSQRFRLGTSGTGELFF. The CDR3 nucleotides are TGTGCCAGCAGTTCGCAGCGGTTTCGTCTGGGGACTAGCGGAACCGGGGAGCTGTTTTTT.